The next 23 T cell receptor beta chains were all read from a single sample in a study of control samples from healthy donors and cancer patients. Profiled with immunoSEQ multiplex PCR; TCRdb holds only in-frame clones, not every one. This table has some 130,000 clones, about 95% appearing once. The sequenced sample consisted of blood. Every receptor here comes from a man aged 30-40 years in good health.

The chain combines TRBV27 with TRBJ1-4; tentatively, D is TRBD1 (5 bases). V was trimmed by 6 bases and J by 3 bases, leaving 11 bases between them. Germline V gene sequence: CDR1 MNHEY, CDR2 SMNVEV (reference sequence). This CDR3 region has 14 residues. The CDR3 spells CASSARQSNEKLFF. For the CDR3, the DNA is TGTGCCAGCAGCGCCCGACAGTCTAATGAAAAACTGTTTTTT.

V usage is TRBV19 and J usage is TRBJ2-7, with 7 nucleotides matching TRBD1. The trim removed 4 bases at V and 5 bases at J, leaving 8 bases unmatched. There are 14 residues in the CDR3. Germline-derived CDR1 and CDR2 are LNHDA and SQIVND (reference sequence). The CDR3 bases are TGTGCCAGTAGTACCCCGACAGGGATGAACGAGCAGTACTTC. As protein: CASSTPTGMNEQYF.

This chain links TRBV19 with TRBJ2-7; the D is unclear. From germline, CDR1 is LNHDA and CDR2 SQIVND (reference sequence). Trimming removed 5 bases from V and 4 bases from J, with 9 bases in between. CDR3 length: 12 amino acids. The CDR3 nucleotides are TGTGCCAGTAGTCCCGGCCAGTACGAGCAGTACTTC. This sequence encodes CASSPGQYEQYF.

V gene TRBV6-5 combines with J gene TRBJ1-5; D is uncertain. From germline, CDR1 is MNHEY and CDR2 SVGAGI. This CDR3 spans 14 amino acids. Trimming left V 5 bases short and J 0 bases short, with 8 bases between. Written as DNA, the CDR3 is TGTGCCAGCAGTCGAAAGGTTAGCAATCAGCCCCAGCATTTT. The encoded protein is CASSRKVSNQPQHF.

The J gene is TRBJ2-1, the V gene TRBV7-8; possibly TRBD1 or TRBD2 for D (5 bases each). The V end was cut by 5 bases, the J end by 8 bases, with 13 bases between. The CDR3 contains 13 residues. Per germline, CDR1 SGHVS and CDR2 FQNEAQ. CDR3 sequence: CASSPGPKHEQFF. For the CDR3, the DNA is TGTGCCAGCAGCCCGGGGCCCAAACATGAGCAGTTCTTC.

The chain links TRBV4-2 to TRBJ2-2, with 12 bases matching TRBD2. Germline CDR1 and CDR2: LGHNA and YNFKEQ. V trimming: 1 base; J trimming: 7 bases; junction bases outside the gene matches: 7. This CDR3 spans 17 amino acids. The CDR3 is CASSQGPSGGDNGELFF. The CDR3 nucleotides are TGTGCCAGCAGCCAAGGTCCTAGCGGGGGGGATAACGGGGAGCTGTTTTTT.

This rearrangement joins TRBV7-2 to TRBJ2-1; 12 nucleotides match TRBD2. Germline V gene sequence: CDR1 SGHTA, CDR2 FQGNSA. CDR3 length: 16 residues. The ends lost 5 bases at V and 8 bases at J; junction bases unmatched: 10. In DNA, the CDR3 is TGTGCCAGCAGCCCCCGGACTAGCGGGATGGTGGATGAGCAGTTCTTC. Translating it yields CASSPRTSGMVDEQFF.

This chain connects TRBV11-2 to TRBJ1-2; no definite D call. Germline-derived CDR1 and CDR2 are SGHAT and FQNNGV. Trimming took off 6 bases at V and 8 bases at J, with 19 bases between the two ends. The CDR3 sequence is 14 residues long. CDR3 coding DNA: TGTGCCAGCAGGTTGGTTGGGCAGAGCGACGGCTACACCTTC. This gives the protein CASRLVGQSDGYTF.

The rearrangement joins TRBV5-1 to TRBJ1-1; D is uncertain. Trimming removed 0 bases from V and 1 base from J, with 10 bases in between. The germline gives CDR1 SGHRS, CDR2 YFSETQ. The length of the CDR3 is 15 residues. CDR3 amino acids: CASSLVRGGNTEAFF. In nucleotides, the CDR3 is TGCGCCAGCAGCTTGGTTCGGGGAGGGAACACTGAAGCTTTCTTT.

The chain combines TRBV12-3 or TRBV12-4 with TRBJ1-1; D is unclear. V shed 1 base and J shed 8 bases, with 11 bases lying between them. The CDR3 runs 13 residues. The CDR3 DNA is TGTGCCAGCAGTTTAGGACGGATGGGGGAAGCTTTCTTT. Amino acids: CASSLGRMGEAFF.

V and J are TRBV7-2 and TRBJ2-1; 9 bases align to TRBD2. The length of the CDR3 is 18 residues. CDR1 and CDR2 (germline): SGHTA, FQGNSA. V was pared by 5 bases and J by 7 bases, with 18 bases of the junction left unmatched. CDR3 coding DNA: TGTGCCAGCAGCCCCCAGCCGCTCCGCGGGGGGGCCAGTAATGAGCAGTTCTTC. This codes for CASSPQPLRGGASNEQFF.

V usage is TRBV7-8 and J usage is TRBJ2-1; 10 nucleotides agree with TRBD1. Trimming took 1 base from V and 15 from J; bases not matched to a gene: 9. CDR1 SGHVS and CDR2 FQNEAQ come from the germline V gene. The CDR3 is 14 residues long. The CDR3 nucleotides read TGTGCCAGCAGCTTAGAGGTTGGGACAGGGGATCTGTTCTTC. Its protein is CASSLEVGTGDLFF.

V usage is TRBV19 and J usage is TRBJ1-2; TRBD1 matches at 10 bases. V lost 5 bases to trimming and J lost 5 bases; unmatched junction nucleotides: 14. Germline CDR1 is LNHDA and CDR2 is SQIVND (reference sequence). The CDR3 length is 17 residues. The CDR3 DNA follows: TGTGCCAGTAGTGCGCCGGGACAGGGGCGGTCCTCATATGGCTACACCTTC. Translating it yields CASSAPGQGRSSYGYTF.

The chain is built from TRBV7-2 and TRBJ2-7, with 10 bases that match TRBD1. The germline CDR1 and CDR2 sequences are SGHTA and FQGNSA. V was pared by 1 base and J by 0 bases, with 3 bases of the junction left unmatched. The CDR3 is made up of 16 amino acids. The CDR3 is CASSLGGTGASYEQYF. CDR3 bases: TGTGCCAGCAGCTTAGGCGGGACAGGGGCCTCCTACGAGCAGTACTTC.

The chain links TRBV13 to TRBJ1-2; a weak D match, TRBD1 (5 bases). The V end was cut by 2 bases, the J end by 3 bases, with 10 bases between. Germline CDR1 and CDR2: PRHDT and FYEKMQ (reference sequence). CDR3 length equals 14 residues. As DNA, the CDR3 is TGTGCCAGCAGCTTATACAGGATCGACTATGGCTACACCTTC. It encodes CASSLYRIDYGYTF.

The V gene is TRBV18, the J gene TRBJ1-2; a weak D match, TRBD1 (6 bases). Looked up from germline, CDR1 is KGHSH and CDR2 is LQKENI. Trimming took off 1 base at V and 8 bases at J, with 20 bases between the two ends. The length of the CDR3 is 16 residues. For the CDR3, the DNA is TGTGCCAGCTCACCACGCCTCGCGACGGGGGGCGAGGGCTACACCTTC. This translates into CASSPRLATGGEGYTF. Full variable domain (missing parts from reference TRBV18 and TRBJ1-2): NAGVMQNPRHLVRRRGQEARLRCSPMKGHSHVYWYRQLPEEGLKFMVYLQKENIIDESGMPKERFSAEFPKEGPSILRIQQVVRGDSAAYFCASSPRLATGGEGYTFGSGTRLTVV.

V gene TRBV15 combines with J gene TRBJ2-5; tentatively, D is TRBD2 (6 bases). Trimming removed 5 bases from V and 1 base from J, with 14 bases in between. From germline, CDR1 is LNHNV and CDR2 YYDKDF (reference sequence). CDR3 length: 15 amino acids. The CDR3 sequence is CATSGDGGAQETQYF. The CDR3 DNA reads TGTGCCACCAGCGGGGACGGGGGAGCCCAAGAGACCCAGTACTTC.

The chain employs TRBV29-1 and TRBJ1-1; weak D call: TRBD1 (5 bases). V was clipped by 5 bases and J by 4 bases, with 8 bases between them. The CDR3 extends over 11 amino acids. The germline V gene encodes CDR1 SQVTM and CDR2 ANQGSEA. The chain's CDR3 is CSVTRGTEAFF. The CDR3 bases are TGCAGCGTTACGAGGGGCACTGAAGCTTTCTTT.

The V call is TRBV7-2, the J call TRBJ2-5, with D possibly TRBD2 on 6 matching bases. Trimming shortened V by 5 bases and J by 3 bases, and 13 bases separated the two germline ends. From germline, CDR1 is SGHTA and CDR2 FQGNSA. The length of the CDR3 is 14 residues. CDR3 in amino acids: CASSRGGGEETQYF. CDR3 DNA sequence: TGTGCCAGCAGCCGCGGTGGCGGGGAAGAGACCCAGTACTTC.

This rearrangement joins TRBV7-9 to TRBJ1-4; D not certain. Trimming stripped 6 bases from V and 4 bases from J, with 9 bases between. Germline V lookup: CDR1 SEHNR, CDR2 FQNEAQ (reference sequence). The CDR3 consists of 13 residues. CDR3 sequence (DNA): TGTGCCAGCAGGTCGAGTCTTAATGAAAAACTGTTTTTT. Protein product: CASRSSLNEKLFF.

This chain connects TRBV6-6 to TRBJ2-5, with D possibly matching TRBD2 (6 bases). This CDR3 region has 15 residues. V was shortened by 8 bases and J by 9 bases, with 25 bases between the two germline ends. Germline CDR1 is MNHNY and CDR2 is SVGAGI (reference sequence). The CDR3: CASRDWGDAPAAQYF. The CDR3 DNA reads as TGTGCCAGCCGGGATTGGGGGGACGCCCCAGCCGCCCAGTACTTC.

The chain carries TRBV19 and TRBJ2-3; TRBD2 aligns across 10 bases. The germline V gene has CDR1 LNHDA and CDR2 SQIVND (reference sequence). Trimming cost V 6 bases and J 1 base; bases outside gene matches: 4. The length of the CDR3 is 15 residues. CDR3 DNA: TGTGCCAGTAGAGCACTAGCGGGGCGCACAGATACGCAGTATTTT. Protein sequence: CASRALAGRTDTQYF.

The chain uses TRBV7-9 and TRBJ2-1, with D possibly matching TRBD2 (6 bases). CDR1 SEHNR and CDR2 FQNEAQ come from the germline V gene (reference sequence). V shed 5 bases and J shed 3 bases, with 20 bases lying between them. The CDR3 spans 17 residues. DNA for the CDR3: TGTGCCAGCAGCCGCCAGCACGGGAGTAACTTCTACAATGAGCAGTTCTTC. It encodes CASSRQHGSNFYNEQFF.